The clone carrying this TCR beta chain was seen once. The repertoire was sequenced with immunoSEQ multiplex PCR; TCRdb's copy has only in-frame clones and lacks some. Of 210,000 or so clones listed, 70% to 90% are singletons. This sample stems from a study of blood T cell repertoires in COVID-19. On the study more broadly: The samples span acute and convalescent COVID-19 from the United States, Italy and Spain.

CDR1 is MGHDK and CDR2 is SYGVNS in the germline V gene. V gave up 4 bases and J gave up 7 bases, with 13 bases separating them. The CDR3 is 13 residues long. Grouping used clinical history reported by participants in a survey and questionnaire. Recovered Cohort 3 donors showed two negative PCRs, clearance, or symptom resolution. This chain joins TRBV25-1 and TRBJ1-2; D is perhaps TRBD1 (6 bases). This receptor was taken from a man younger than 40 who had recovered from COVID-19. Input material: PBMCs or T cells enriched from blood (not recorded which). CDR3 sequence (DNA): TGTGCCAGCAGTGGGGACACTTTCAGTGGCTACACCTTC. Translation gives CASSGDTFSGYTF.